This T cell receptor beta chain emerged from a study of blood T cell repertoires in COVID-19. The overall study: Sites across the United States, Italy and Spain contributed samples from acute and convalescent COVID-19. From T cells, B-cell-depleted T cells, or PBMCs came the material, which was cDNA or gDNA.

Seattle patients were enrolled while actively infected and followed longitudinally. Trimming cost V 1 base and J 6 bases; bases outside gene matches: 9. Germline CDR1 is LGHNA and CDR2 is YNFKEQ. This CDR3 contains 16 residues. Under the authors' procedure: Amplifying reference gene primers gave estimates of nucleated cell counts. Profiling relied on immunoSEQ multiplex PCR, and the TCRdb table lists in-frame clones only, not all of them. V, J and clone size reflect that table, while D and trimming were determined from the DNA. Of about 99,000 clones in the sample, roughly 81% were seen once. The source of this sequence is an elderly man with COVID-19, enrolled during active disease. This rearrangement joins TRBV4-2 to TRBJ2-1, with TRBD2 identical over 7 bases. Input material: peripheral blood. CDR3 DNA: TGTGCCAGCAGCCAAGGAGTGGGGGGGAGCCCCAATGAGCAGTTCTTC. As protein: CASSQGVGGSPNEQFF.